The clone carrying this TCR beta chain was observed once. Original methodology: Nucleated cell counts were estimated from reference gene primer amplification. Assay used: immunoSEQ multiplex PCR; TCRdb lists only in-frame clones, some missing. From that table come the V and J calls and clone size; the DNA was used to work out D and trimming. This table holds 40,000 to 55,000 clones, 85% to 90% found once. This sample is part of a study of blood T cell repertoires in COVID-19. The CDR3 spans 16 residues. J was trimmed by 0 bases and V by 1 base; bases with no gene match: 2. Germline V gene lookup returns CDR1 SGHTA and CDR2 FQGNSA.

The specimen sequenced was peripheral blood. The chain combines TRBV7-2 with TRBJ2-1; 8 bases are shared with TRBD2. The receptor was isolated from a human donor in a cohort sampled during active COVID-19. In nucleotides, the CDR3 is TGTGCCAGCAGCTTAGAAAGCGGGAGCTCCTACAATGAGCAGTTCTTC. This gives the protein CASSLESGSSYNEQFF.